Each of the 24 T cell receptor beta chains below was sequenced from the same sample in a study of metastatic and nonmetastatic thyroid tumors. The entire patient cohort was treatment-naive prior to thyroid surgery. TCRdb re-clonotyped the PCR reads through MiXCR. The sample includes approximately 12,000 clones, around 23% of them seen just once. The sample taken for sequencing was blood. These receptors were collected from a female donor with papillary thyroid cancer or a benign thyroid nodule (not recorded which). Some clones in this sample may be carry-over from other donors' samples.

This clone was detected many times. The chain joins TRBV19 to TRBJ1-3, with TRBD1 matching over 7 bases. From germline, CDR1 is LNHDA and CDR2 SQIVND (reference sequence). The V gene end was trimmed by 4 bases and the J gene end by 4 bases; junction bases not matched to a gene: 13. CDR3 size: 17 residues. CDR3 bases: TGTGCCAGTAGTACCTCTAGCTCCGGGACAGTAGGAAACACCATATATTTT. Amino acids: CASSTSSSGTVGNTIYF.

This clone was counted a single time. This chain connects TRBV4-3 to TRBJ2-7; 9 bases agree with TRBD2. Germline CDR1 is LGHNA and CDR2 is YSLEER. After removal of 3 bases from V and 3 bases from J, the junction contained 6 bases not matched to a gene. There are 15 residues in the CDR3. In DNA form, the CDR3 reads TGCGCCAGCAGCCAGAATAGCGGGGGCTACTACGAGCAGTACTTC. Its protein is CASSQNSGGYYEQYF.

As regards this clone: One junction end does not reproduce the germline sequence, and a read error may be involved. The gene calls are TRBV9 and TRBJ1-6; D uncertain. Germline loops: CDR1 SGDLS, CDR2 YYNGEE. This CDR3 is 15 amino acids long. CDR3 protein: CASSVEGQENSPIHF. The CDR3, as DNA: TGTGCCAGTAGCGTAGAAGGGCAGGAGAATTCACCCATCCACTTT.

The rearrangement uses TRBV12-3 or TRBV12-4 and TRBJ2-7; D remains ambiguous. The CDR3 contains 12 residues. Trimming removed 5 bases from V and 2 bases from J, with 7 bases in between. Here the CDR3 reads CASSVYAYEQYF. CDR3 DNA sequence: TGTGCCAGCAGTGTGTACGCCTACGAGCAGTACTTC.

The CDR3 loop reads CASSPGPSGGTQHF. The CDR3 bases are TGTGCCAGCAGCCCCGGACCCTCAGGCGGCACCCAGCATTTT. The chain employs TRBV7-8 and TRBJ1-5; D uncertain. This CDR3 contains 14 residues. V was shortened by 5 bases and J by 11 bases, with 19 bases between the two germline ends. CDR1 and CDR2 (germline): SGHVS, FQNEAQ.

This chain links TRBV5-1 with TRBJ2-2, with 15 positions matching TRBD2. The CDR3 is 16 residues long. Germline V gives CDR1 SGHRS, CDR2 YFSETQ. The V and J ends lost 7 bases and 7 bases, in that order; junction bases with no gene match: 8. The CDR3 sequence: CASSGLAGGVGGELFF. The CDR3 coding sequence is TGCGCCAGCTCCGGACTAGCGGGAGGGGTTGGCGGGGAGCTGTTTTTT.

The table lists this clone with a few counts. This CDR3 is CASSFSRGLGTGELFF. The CDR3 DNA reads as TGTGCCAGCAGCTTTAGCCGCGGGTTGGGCACCGGGGAGCTGTTTTTT. The gene calls are TRBV6-1 and TRBJ2-2; a weak D match, TRBD2 (5 bases). The ends were cut back, 6 bases at V and 4 bases at J, with 18 bases in the middle. Germline V lookup: CDR1 MNHNS, CDR2 SASEGT. The CDR3 consists of 16 residues.

By its share, this clone is medium-sized (0.01 to 0.1%). V gene TRBV24-1 combines with J gene TRBJ2-1; D gene uncertain. Trimming cost V 5 bases and J 6 bases, with 19 bases left between them. Germline CDR1 reads KGHDR; CDR2 reads SFDVKD. This CDR3 region has 16 residues. CDR3: CATSGGSHVFRNEQFF. CDR3 coding DNA: TGTGCCACCAGTGGAGGCTCCCATGTTTTCCGCAATGAGCAGTTCTTC.

This clone was seen a few times. One end of the junction fails to match germline, which may point to a read error. The chain has TRBV20-1 and TRBJ1-1; 7 nucleotides agree with TRBD1. The CDR3 sequence is 13 residues long. The V gene's germline CDR1 is DFQATT and CDR2 SNEGSKA (reference sequence). CDR3 loop: CSAPDRVNTEALF. CDR3 in DNA: TGCAGTGCCCCCGACAGGGTGAACACTGAAGCTCTCTTT.

By its share, this clone is medium-sized (0.01 to 0.1%). The chain employs TRBV12-3 or TRBV12-4 and TRBJ2-7, with TRBD2 identical over 9 bases. After removal of 5 bases from V and 2 bases from J, the junction contained 4 bases not matched to a gene. This CDR3 has 14 amino acids. CDR3 region: CASSRTSETYEQYF. CDR3 DNA sequence: TGTGCCAGCAGTCGGACTAGCGAAACCTACGAGCAGTACTTC.

The V call is TRBV6-1, the J call TRBJ1-2; D remains ambiguous. V was clipped by 3 bases and J by 11 bases, with 16 bases between them. The CDR3 sequence is 13 residues long. Per germline, CDR1 MNHNS and CDR2 SASEGT. CDR3 sequence (DNA): TGTGCCAGCAGTGAGTTAAATAACTATGAATACACCTTC. Encoded protein: CASSELNNYEYTF.

This clone occurred many times. J is TRBJ2-7 and V is TRBV5-6; perhaps D is TRBD1 or TRBD2 (5 bases each). This CDR3 region has 17 residues. The germline V gene has CDR1 SGHDT and CDR2 YYEEEE. The V and J ends lost 4 bases and 6 bases respectively, with 26 bases between them. CDR3 sequence (DNA): TGTGCCAGCAGCGGGACCCATCGCGGGTCAAGTTTTCGCGAGCAGTACTTC. This encodes CASSGTHRGSSFREQYF.

By proportion, this clone is medium-sized (0.01 to 0.1%). V is TRBV6-5 and J is TRBJ1-5, with no clear D. Between the trimmed V and J ends, which lost 0 bases and 2 bases, there was a span of 11 bases. Per germline, CDR1 MNHEY and CDR2 SVGAGI. This CDR3 has 16 residues. The CDR3 reads CASSYSSTGGNQPQHF. CDR3 DNA: TGTGCCAGCAGTTACTCGAGTACCGGGGGCAATCAGCCCCAGCATTTT.

In this sample, this clone turned up many times. The chain carries TRBV10-3 and TRBJ2-5, with D uncertain. Looked up from germline, CDR1 is ENHRY and CDR2 is SYGVKD. The CDR3 is 13 amino acids. Deletions cut 1 base from V and 1 base from J, with 4 bases between. CDR3 sequence reads: CAISEWRQETQYF. In DNA, the CDR3 is TGTGCCATCAGTGAGTGGCGCCAAGAGACCCAGTACTTC.

Relative to its sample, this clone is medium-sized (0.01 to 0.1%). The chain employs TRBV2 and TRBJ2-1; no definite D call. Trimming removed 7 bases from V and 6 bases from J, with 10 bases in between. Per the germline V gene, CDR1 is SNHLY and CDR2 is FYNNEI. The CDR3 has 12 amino acids. The CDR3 loop reads CASTGSGNEQFF. DNA for the CDR3: TGTGCCAGCACCGGATCGGGCAATGAGCAGTTCTTC.

The chain joins TRBV6-1 to TRBJ2-7; D gene uncertain. Trimming left V 9 bases short and J 4 bases short, with 16 bases between. Germline V CDR1 and CDR2: MNHNS, SASEGT. This CDR3 comprises 13 residues. CDR3 sequence reads: CASSAAPTYEQYF. Here the CDR3 DNA reads TGTGCCAGTTCGGCTGCGCCCACATACGAGCAGTACTTC.

The chain links TRBV13 to TRBJ1-6; TRBD1 agrees at 7 bases. Germline CDR1 and CDR2: PRHDT and FYEKMQ (reference sequence). The V and J ends lost 0 bases and 9 bases, in that order; junction bases with no gene match: 5. The length of the CDR3 is 15 residues. The CDR3 loop is CASSLGQGGSSPLHF. The CDR3 nucleotides are TGTGCCAGCAGCTTAGGGCAGGGGGGTAGTTCACCCCTCCACTTT. Together with reference TRBV13 and TRBJ1-6, the CDR3 gives the full variable domain: AAGVIQSPRHLIKEKRETATLKCYPIPRHDTVYWYQQGPGQDPQFLISFYEKMQSDKGSIPDRFSAQQFSDYHSELNMSSLELGDSALYFCASSLGQGGSSPLHFGNGTRLTVT.

The chain carries TRBV2 and TRBJ1-1; 7 nucleotides line up with TRBD1. The CDR3 has 16 residues. Losses at the gene ends were 8 bases for V and 0 bases for J; bases not matched to a gene: 12. CDR1 and CDR2 from the germline V gene are SNHLY and FYNNEI. The CDR3 region is CASLSGGSMVNTEAFF. CDR3 DNA: TGTGCCAGCTTATCAGGGGGTTCTATGGTGAACACTGAAGCTTTCTTT.

This clone showed up many times. The chain combines TRBV5-1 with TRBJ2-2; D tentatively fits TRBD1 or TRBD2 (5 bases each). Per the germline V gene, CDR1 is SGHRS and CDR2 is YFSETQ. The V end was cut by 4 bases, the J end by 3 bases, with 10 bases between. The CDR3 runs 14 residues. The DNA of the CDR3 is TGCGCCAGCAGCAGGGACCTATACACCGGGGAGCTGTTTTTT. Translated, it gives CASSRDLYTGELFF.

This clone is medium-sized within its sample. The chain combines TRBV28 with TRBJ1-4; TRBD1 matches at 10 bases. The CDR3 runs to 17 residues. From germline, CDR1 is MDHEN and CDR2 SYDVKM. The J segment lost 0 bases and the V segment lost 4 bases, leaving 5 bases of the junction unmatched. The CDR3 loop is CASSSFGQGATNEKLFF. The CDR3 nucleotides are TGTGCCAGCAGTTCTTTCGGACAGGGGGCAACTAATGAAAAACTGTTTTTT.

By proportion, this clone is medium-sized (0.01 to 0.1%). This chain links TRBV19 with TRBJ1-2; a possible D gene is TRBD1 (6 bases). The CDR3 is 15 residues long. Germline assignment: CDR1 LNHDA and CDR2 SQIVND (reference sequence). The V end was cut by 4 bases, the J end by 5 bases, with 17 bases between. CDR3 in amino acids: CASSSTDRWGYGYTF. As DNA, the CDR3 is TGTGCCAGTAGTAGTACGGACAGATGGGGTTATGGCTACACCTTC. The variable domain in full, completed from reference TRBV19 and TRBJ1-2, reads DGGITQSPKYLFRKEGQNVTLSCEQNLNHDAMYWYRQDPGQGLRLIYYSQIVNDFQKGDIAEGYSVSREKKESFPLTVTSAQKNPTAFYLCASSSTDRWGYGYTFGSGTRLTVV.

This clone was detected ten times or more. The V and J genes are TRBV20-1 and TRBJ2-5; D is possibly TRBD1 or TRBD2 (5 bases each). Germline V gives CDR1 DFQATT, CDR2 SNEGSKA (reference sequence). The CDR3 contains 14 residues. V lost 1 base and J 3 bases, leaving 12 bases between the germline ends. CDR3 bases: TGCAGTGCTAGAGGGGACGAAGAAAAAGAGACCCAGTACTTC. This sequence encodes CSARGDEEKETQYF.

Sample share makes this clone medium-sized (0.01 to 0.1%). V usage is TRBV19 and J usage is TRBJ2-5, with 7 nucleotides matching TRBD1. Trimming cost V 4 bases and J 5 bases; bases outside gene matches: 10. The CDR3 has 15 residues. Germline loops: CDR1 LNHDA, CDR2 SQIVND (reference sequence). Here the CDR3 reads CASSTMTGLGETQYF. CDR3 sequence (DNA): TGTGCCAGTAGTACGATGACAGGGCTTGGCGAGACCCAGTACTTC.

The table lists this clone with many counts. This may be a read error, as it is one base from a much larger clone. The chain combines TRBV5-5 with TRBJ2-7; 7 bases align to TRBD2. V shed 0 bases, J shed 3 bases, and the junction held 6 bases outside the gene matches. The CDR3 spans 15 residues. Germline-derived CDR1 and CDR2 are SGHKS and YYEKEE (reference sequence). The CDR3 spells CASSLDGGTYYEQYF. CDR3 bases: TGTGCCAGCAGCTTGGACGGGGGGACTTACTACGAGCAGTACTTC.